These T cell receptor beta chains were read from a single sample in a study of blood T cell repertoires in COVID-19. Profiled with immunoSEQ multiplex PCR; TCRdb holds only in-frame clones, not every one. The data show around 84,000 clones, about 87% seen once. Sequenced: peripheral blood. The receptors here all came from a man aged 45 to 65 with active COVID-19. The CDR3 runs from the conserved cysteine through the conserved F or W. The D gene is left open where the match is weak. The size field is filled for only some rows; it gives once, few, many or a size class.

clone_size: NA
j_call: TRBJ1-2
d_call: NA
v_call: TRBV9
cdr3_nt: TGTGCCAGCAGCGTAGATACAGGGTATGGCTACACCTTC
cdr3_aa: CASSVDTGYGYTF

clone_size: NA
j_call: TRBJ2-7
d_call: NA
v_call: TRBV6-5
cdr3_nt: TGTGCCAGCAGTTACTCTGTCCACAGTTACGAGCAGTACTTC
cdr3_aa: CASSYSVHSYEQYF

clone_size: NA
j_call: TRBJ2-2
d_call: NA
v_call: TRBV5-5
cdr3_nt: TGTGCCAGCAGCTTTAGGGGCACCGGGGAGCTGTTTTTT
cdr3_aa: CASSFRGTGELFF

clone_size: NA
j_call: TRBJ1-1
d_call: NA
v_call: TRBV27
cdr3_nt: TGTGCCAGCAGTTTAGGGCCGTACACTGAAGCTTTCTTT
cdr3_aa: CASSLGPYTEAFF

clone_size: once
j_call: TRBJ2-7
d_call: NA
v_call: TRBV5-1
cdr3_nt: TGCGCCAGCAGCAAACAGGCCTACGAGCAGTACTTC
cdr3_aa: CASSKQAYEQYF

clone_size: NA
j_call: TRBJ1-4
d_call: NA
v_call: TRBV6-6
cdr3_nt: TGTGCCAGCAGTCGTGTAGACGGGATCGCTACTAATGAAAAACTGTTTTTT
cdr3_aa: CASSRVDGIATNEKLFF

clone_size: NA
j_call: TRBJ2-2
d_call: NA
v_call: TRBV5-4
cdr3_nt: TGTGCCAGCAGCTCCAACAGGGCCACCGGGGAGCTGTTTTTT
cdr3_aa: CASSSNRATGELFF

clone_size: NA
j_call: TRBJ1-1
d_call: NA
v_call: TRBV20-1
cdr3_nt: TGCAGTGTCAGGGGTGGCACTGAAGCTTTCTTT
cdr3_aa: CSVRGGTEAFF

clone_size: once
j_call: TRBJ1-4
d_call: NA
v_call: TRBV18
cdr3_nt: TGTGCCAGCTCACCGGGCACCAATGAGGAAAAACTGTTTTTT
cdr3_aa: CASSPGTNEEKLFF

clone_size: NA
j_call: TRBJ1-5
d_call: NA
v_call: TRBV6-1
cdr3_nt: TGTGCCAGCAGTGAATCTAACTTGCGGGGGAAGAGGGGCCATAGCAATCAGCCCCAGCATTTT
cdr3_aa: CASSESNLRGKRGHSNQPQHF

clone_size: few
j_call: TRBJ2-7
d_call: NA
v_call: TRBV5-4
cdr3_nt: TGTGCCAGCAGCTTACTTGACGAGCAGTACTTC
cdr3_aa: CASSLLDEQYF

clone_size: NA
j_call: TRBJ2-3
d_call: TRBD2
v_call: TRBV2
cdr3_nt: TGTGCCAGCACATACCGCGGGGGAATAGATACGCAGTATTTT
cdr3_aa: CASTYRGGIDTQYF

clone_size: NA
j_call: TRBJ1-6
d_call: NA
v_call: TRBV7-9
cdr3_nt: TGTGCCAGCATGCTTCGAGGGTCTAGTAATTCACCCCTCCACTTT
cdr3_aa: CASMLRGSSNSPLHF

clone_size: few
j_call: TRBJ2-7
d_call: NA
v_call: TRBV2
cdr3_nt: TGTGCCAGCCTCACCACCCGGGGGTCCTACGAGCAGTACTTC
cdr3_aa: CASLTTRGSYEQYF

clone_size: NA
j_call: TRBJ2-7
d_call: TRBD1
v_call: TRBV7-9
cdr3_nt: TGTGCCAGCAGCCGTGGGACAGGGGGCTACGAGCAGTACTTC
cdr3_aa: CASSRGTGGYEQYF

clone_size: once
j_call: TRBJ1-1
d_call: NA
v_call: TRBV19
cdr3_nt: TGTGCCAGTAGTATAGATCTGGGACTCATGAACACTGAAGCTTTCTTT
cdr3_aa: CASSIDLGLMNTEAFF

clone_size: few
j_call: TRBJ2-2
d_call: NA
v_call: TRBV11-3
cdr3_nt: TGTGCCAGCAGGGGTCTAGTGGGGGCCGCCGGGGAGCTGTTTTTT
cdr3_aa: CASRGLVGAAGELFF

clone_size: once
j_call: TRBJ2-2
d_call: NA
v_call: TRBV27
cdr3_nt: TGTGCCAGCAGTCTAGCACAGGGTTACACCGGGGAGCTGTTTTTT
cdr3_aa: CASSLAQGYTGELFF

clone_size: NA
j_call: TRBJ1-1
d_call: TRBD1
v_call: TRBV18
cdr3_nt: TGTGCCAGCTCACTCACGACAGGGGGCGAGGGGACTGAAGCTTTCTTT
cdr3_aa: CASSLTTGGEGTEAFF

clone_size: NA
j_call: TRBJ2-7
d_call: TRBD1
v_call: TRBV18
cdr3_nt: TGTGCCAGCTCGGGGACAGGGAACAACGAGCAGTACTTC
cdr3_aa: CASSGTGNNEQYF

clone_size: NA
j_call: TRBJ1-3
d_call: NA
v_call: TRBV5-1
cdr3_nt: TGCGCCAGCAGCTTGGCAGGGGCGCGGGGAAACACCATATATTTT
cdr3_aa: CASSLAGARGNTIYF

clone_size: NA
j_call: TRBJ1-1
d_call: NA
v_call: TRBV5-1
cdr3_nt: TGCGCCAGCAGCTTGGCAGAGAGACAGGCCACTGAAGCTTTCTTT
cdr3_aa: CASSLAERQATEAFF

clone_size: once
j_call: TRBJ1-3
d_call: TRBD1
v_call: TRBV5-1
cdr3_nt: TGCGCCAGCAGCTTGAGCCCGACAGGGGAGACTGGAAACACCATATATTTT
cdr3_aa: CASSLSPTGETGNTIYF

clone_size: NA
j_call: TRBJ2-7
d_call: NA
v_call: TRBV7-2
cdr3_nt: TGTGCCAGCAGCTTAGGAGAGGGCCGGGAGCAGTACTTC
cdr3_aa: CASSLGEGREQYF